These 28 T cell receptor beta chains came from one sample sequenced in a study of vaccination and CD4 T cells after COVID-19. Described treatment: roughly 10-day PBMC culture with coronavirus spike peptide pools or control peptides (ViraFEST assay). An Oncomine TCR Beta short-read assay was used to sequence the DNA from cultured CD4+ T cells. TCRdb ran MiXCR on the PCR reads and lists one entry per CDR3 protein. The sample records around 14,000 distinct CDR3 sequences, around 73% being singletons. Antigens for these TCRs are unknown. Sequenced: CD4+ T cells from blood, cultured in vitro. These receptors all come from a human donor who had recovered from COVID-19.

The V call is TRBV7-2, the J call TRBJ1-5; D call uncertain. Germline V gene lookup returns CDR1 SGHTA and CDR2 FQGNSA. V dropped 1 base and J dropped 0 bases, with 7 bases sitting between them. The CDR3 has 15 residues. The CDR3 coding sequence is TGTGCCAGCAGCTTAGACAGAAATAGCAATCAGCCCCAGCATTTT. Translation: CASSLDRNSNQPQHF.

This chain connects TRBV28 to TRBJ1-5; D gene unclear. CDR3 length: 16 residues. Trimming shortened V by 3 bases and J by 0 bases, and 12 bases separated the two germline ends. Germline CDR1 and CDR2: MDHEN and SYDVKM. CDR3 in amino acids: CASSFRMLNSNQPQHF. The CDR3 bases are TGTGCCAGCAGTTTCCGGATGCTGAATAGCAATCAGCCCCAGCATTTT.

This chain uses TRBV5-4 with TRBJ1-5; 11 bases map to TRBD1. Losses at the gene ends were 4 bases for V and 3 bases for J; bases not matched to a gene: 3. The germline V gene encodes CDR1 SGHNT and CDR2 YYREEE (reference sequence). The CDR3 has 15 amino acids. The chain's CDR3 is CASSPDRGLNQPQHF. The CDR3 DNA is TGTGCCAGCAGCCCGGACAGGGGGCTCAATCAGCCCCAGCATTTT. The whole variable domain, filled in from reference TRBV5-4 and TRBJ1-5, reads ETGVTQSPTHLIKTRGQQVTLRCSSQSGHNTVSWYQQALGQGPQFIFQYYREEENGRGNFPPRFSGLQFPNYSSELNVNALELDDSALYLCASSPDRGLNQPQHFGDGTRLSIL.

The J gene is TRBJ2-3, the V gene TRBV20-1; possibly TRBD1 for D (6 bases). V lost 1 base, J lost 11 bases, and 16 bases lay in between. CDR3 size: 13 residues. In germline, CDR1 is DFQATT, CDR2 SNEGSKA (reference sequence). The CDR3 sequence is CSARGPQGFGQYF. CDR3 bases: TGCAGTGCTAGAGGTCCCCAGGGGTTCGGGCAGTATTTT.

This clonotype appeared once. This chain joins TRBV20-1 and TRBJ1-1, with D perhaps TRBD1 (5 bases). From germline, CDR1 is DFQATT and CDR2 SNEGSKA (reference sequence). The CDR3 runs 16 residues. The ends were cut back, 0 bases at V and 6 bases at J, with 20 bases in the middle. CDR3 amino acids: CSARDFLRGRDPEAFF. The DNA for the CDR3 is TGCAGTGCTAGAGATTTTTTACGGGGCAGGGATCCTGAAGCTTTCTTT.

As concerns this clonotype: The junction and the germline gene differ at one end; a read error may be behind it. The chain employs TRBV11-2 and TRBJ2-7; D uncertain. The CDR3 length is 14 residues. Germline loops: CDR1 SGHAT, CDR2 FQNNGV. CDR3 protein: CASSLTDGTYERYF. The CDR3 nucleotides read TGTGCCAGCAGCTTAACGGACGGAACCTACGAGCGGTACTTC.

The chain has TRBV27 and TRBJ2-7, with 10 positions matching TRBD2. CDR1 is MNHEY and CDR2 is SMNVEV in the germline V gene (reference sequence). The V segment lost 6 bases and the J segment 5 bases; nucleotides outside the gene matches: 7. CDR3 size: 14 residues. The DNA for the CDR3 is TGTGCCAGCAGCCTACTAGCGGGAAGCCACGAGCAGTACTTC. This codes for CASSLLAGSHEQYF.

CDR3 nucleotides: TGTGCCATCGGCCGACAGGCGGATAATTCACCCCTCCACTTT. This encodes CAIGRQADNSPLHF. The chain carries TRBV10-3 and TRBJ1-6, with a weak D call TRBD1 (6 bases). Looked up from germline, CDR1 is ENHRY and CDR2 is SYGVKD. CDR3 length: 14 residues. The ends were cut back, 8 bases at V and 5 bases at J, with 13 bases in the middle.

In its sample, this clonotype was seen a few times. The V and J genes are TRBV2 and TRBJ2-7, with unresolved D. This CDR3 is 11 amino acids long. V lost 4 bases and J 4 bases, leaving 5 bases between the germline ends. In germline, CDR1 is SNHLY, CDR2 FYNNEI. The DNA of the CDR3 is TGTGCCAGCAGTGGGGAATACGAGCAGTACTTC. It translates to CASSGEYEQYF.

V and J are TRBV20-1 and TRBJ2-1; D is unresolved. The V and J ends lost 6 bases and 2 bases respectively, with 11 bases between them. Germline-derived CDR1 and CDR2 are DFQATT and SNEGSKA (reference sequence). This CDR3 has 13 residues. The CDR3 spells CSAQTETYNEQFF. The DNA for the CDR3 is TGCAGTGCCCAGACGGAAACCTACAATGAGCAGTTCTTC.

This clonotype was observed a single time. The chain joins TRBV19 to TRBJ1-1, with D hard to call. V lost 5 bases to trimming and J lost 5 bases, with 15 bases between them. This CDR3 spans 14 amino acids. Germline values: CDR1 LNHDA, CDR2 SQIVND (reference sequence). CDR3 in DNA: TGTGCCAGTAGTCGGACGGGAGGACGGACTGAAGCTTTCTTT. Its translation is CASSRTGGRTEAFF.

The V and J genes are TRBV2 and TRBJ1-6; D uncertain. With 3 bases removed from V and 5 bases from J, the gap between germline ends came to 11 bases. CDR3 length: 15 amino acids. CDR1 SNHLY and CDR2 FYNNEI come from the germline V gene. CDR3 region: CASSEGRWNNSPLHF. The CDR3 DNA reads as TGTGCCAGCAGTGAGGGCAGATGGAATAATTCACCCCTCCACTTT. Looking up the rest from reference TRBV2 and TRBJ1-6 gives the full variable domain: EPEVTQTPSHQVTQMGQEVILRCVPISNHLYFYWYRQILGQKVEFLVSFYNNEISEKSEIFDDQFSVERPDGSNFTLKIRSTKLEDSAMYFCASSEGRWNNSPLHFGNGTRLTVT.

V usage is TRBV19 and J usage is TRBJ1-5; D is ambiguous. V lost 3 bases, J lost 3 bases, and 9 bases lay in between. This CDR3 is built from 14 residues. CDR1 and CDR2 (germline): LNHDA, SQIVND (reference sequence). The CDR3 region has the DNA TGTGCCAGTAGTATCTTCAGAAACAATCAGCCCCAGCATTTT. It codes for CASSIFRNNQPQHF.

The chain couples TRBV19 to TRBJ1-1; D is perhaps TRBD1 (5 bases). CDR1 and CDR2 (germline): LNHDA, SQIVND (reference sequence). This CDR3 has 13 residues. V lost 3 bases to trimming and J lost 7 bases, with 12 bases between them. DNA for the CDR3: TGTGCCAGTAGTATGGCCCGGGGGAGTGAAGCTTTCTTT. It yields the protein CASSMARGSEAFF.

J is TRBJ2-1 and V is TRBV7-2; 7 bases line up with TRBD2. Trimming removed 5 bases from V and 8 bases from J; junction bases left unmatched: 9. The germline CDR1 and CDR2 sequences are SGHTA and FQGNSA. CDR3 size: 14 residues. This CDR3 is CASSGRLGRDEQFF. CDR3 bases: TGTGCCAGCAGCGGCAGACTAGGGAGGGATGAGCAGTTCTTC.

The V call is TRBV7-2, the J call TRBJ2-3; no reliable D call. The V and J ends lost 3 bases and 4 bases respectively, with 8 bases between them. Germline CDR1 SGHTA, CDR2 FQGNSA. The CDR3 has 13 amino acids. The CDR3 region is CASSLVFADTQYF. In DNA, the CDR3 is TGTGCCAGCAGCTTGGTTTTTGCAGATACGCAGTATTTT.

V gene TRBV20-1 combines with J gene TRBJ2-3; 10 positions agree with TRBD2. V was pared by 7 bases and J by 6 bases, with 16 bases of the junction left unmatched. This CDR3 has 16 amino acids. The germline gives CDR1 DFQATT, CDR2 SNEGSKA (reference sequence). Written as DNA, the CDR3 is TGCAGTGGAGGAGGGGCTAGCGGGAGTTTGGGGGATACGCAGTATTTT. Its translation: CSGGGASGSLGDTQYF.

The chain combines TRBV7-9 with TRBJ1-5; the D is unclear. Trimming took 5 bases from V and 5 from J, leaving 22 bases between them. Germline V CDR1 and CDR2: SEHNR, FQNEAQ (reference sequence). The CDR3 runs to 17 residues. As DNA, the CDR3 is TGTGCCAGCAGCCCCAAGGACCCAACCCGGCCCGATCAGCCCCAGCATTTT. It is translated as CASSPKDPTRPDQPQHF. The complete variable domain, with remaining parts taken from reference TRBV7-9 and TRBJ1-5, reads DTGVSQNPRHKITKRGQNVTFRCDPISEHNRLYWYRQTLGQGPEFLTYFQNEAQLEKSRLLSDRFSAERPKGSFSTLEIQRTEQGDSAMYLCASSPKDPTRPDQPQHFGDGTRLSIL.

The gene calls are TRBV6-2 or TRBV6-3 and TRBJ2-7; D is ambiguous. V was pared by 0 bases and J by 7 bases, with 7 bases between. The CDR3 is 12 residues long. Germline assignment: CDR1 MNHEY and CDR2 SVGEGT. Here the CDR3 reads CASSYSLREQYF. The DNA for the CDR3 is TGTGCCAGCAGTTACTCGTTGCGGGAGCAGTACTTC.

The chain employs TRBV7-9 and TRBJ2-2; D is undetermined. V lost 2 bases and J 6 bases, leaving 13 bases between the germline ends. The germline V gene has CDR1 SEHNR and CDR2 FQNEAQ (reference sequence). This CDR3 is 15 amino acids long. CDR3 DNA: TGTGCCAGCAGCTTATCCTCCCCGATTTCCGGGGAGCTGTTTTTT. Protein sequence: CASSLSSPISGELFF.

V usage is TRBV7-2 and J usage is TRBJ1-5; weak D call: TRBD1 (5 bases). Germline lookup yields CDR1 SGHTA and CDR2 FQGNSA. The length of the CDR3 is 15 residues. V shed 1 base and J shed 4 bases, with 11 bases lying between them. The CDR3 DNA reads TGTGCCAGCAGCTTAGACCGGGACGGAAATCAGCCCCAGCATTTT. Its translation: CASSLDRDGNQPQHF.

The genes are TRBV7-9 and TRBJ2-1; D might be TRBD2 (5 bases). Trimming took 4 bases from V and 8 from J, leaving 18 bases between them. The CDR3 contains 15 residues. CDR1 SEHNR and CDR2 FQNEAQ come from the germline V gene (reference sequence). The CDR3, as DNA: TGTGCCAGCAGCTCCCAAAGCGGCCTAGGGTATGAGCAGTTCTTC. Translation gives CASSSQSGLGYEQFF. Filled out from reference TRBV7-9 and TRBJ2-1, the complete variable domain reads DTGVSQNPRHKITKRGQNVTFRCDPISEHNRLYWYRQTLGQGPEFLTYFQNEAQLEKSRLLSDRFSAERPKGSFSTLEIQRTEQGDSAMYLCASSSQSGLGYEQFFGPGTRLTVL.

The chain carries TRBV18 and TRBJ1-2, with a possible D match to TRBD1 (6 bases). Trimming shortened V by 2 bases and J by 4 bases, and 11 bases separated the two germline ends. The CDR3 runs to 14 residues. CDR1 is KGHSH, CDR2 LQKENI, per germline. The CDR3 is CASSPGGQIYGYTF. CDR3 coding DNA: TGTGCCAGCTCACCAGGCGGACAGATCTATGGCTACACCTTC.

This clonotype occurred a few times. This rearrangement joins TRBV20-1 to TRBJ2-5; 8 bases agree with TRBD2. This CDR3 contains 13 residues. Germline V CDR1 and CDR2: DFQATT, SNEGSKA (reference sequence). V was pared by 3 bases and J by 5 bases, with 5 bases of the junction left unmatched. The CDR3, as DNA: TGCAGTGCTAGCCCAGCGGGAGAGGAGACCCAGTACTTC. This codes for CSASPAGEETQYF.

This clonotype was seen a few times. The chain combines TRBV7-2 with TRBJ1-6; no clear D. Trimming removed 2 bases at V and 2 bases at J, with 10 bases between. The germline V gene encodes CDR1 SGHTA and CDR2 FQGNSA. The CDR3 runs 16 residues. The CDR3 DNA follows: TGTGCCAGCAGCTTACGGGCCACAGCCTATAATTCACCCCTCCACTTT. Translation gives CASSLRATAYNSPLHF.

The chain employs TRBV7-2 and TRBJ2-7, with a weak D call TRBD1 (7 bases). Germline assignment: CDR1 SGHTA and CDR2 FQGNSA. This CDR3 has 14 residues. V was shortened by 3 bases and J by 5 bases, with 14 bases between the two germline ends. CDR3 in amino acids: CASSFRGRYDEQYF. The CDR3 DNA reads TGTGCCAGCAGCTTCAGGGGGAGGTACGACGAGCAGTACTTC.

In its sample, this clonotype is medium-sized. The V call is TRBV4-1, the J call TRBJ1-2; D not resolved. CDR3 size: 16 residues. Per germline, CDR1 MGHRA and CDR2 YSYEKL. V was cut by 0 bases and J by 4 bases, with 15 bases left in between. This CDR3 reads CASSQDRNNLPYGYTF. As DNA, the CDR3 is TGCGCCAGCAGCCAAGATCGGAACAACCTGCCCTATGGCTACACCTTC.

This clonotype occurred once. The chain joins TRBV28 to TRBJ2-7, with D unclear. CDR1 is MDHEN and CDR2 is SYDVKM in the germline V gene. This CDR3 region has 13 residues. V gave up 3 bases and J gave up 0 bases, with 6 bases separating them. The DNA for the CDR3 is TGTGCCAGCAGTTTTAGATACTCCTACGAGCAGTACTTC. This gives the protein CASSFRYSYEQYF.